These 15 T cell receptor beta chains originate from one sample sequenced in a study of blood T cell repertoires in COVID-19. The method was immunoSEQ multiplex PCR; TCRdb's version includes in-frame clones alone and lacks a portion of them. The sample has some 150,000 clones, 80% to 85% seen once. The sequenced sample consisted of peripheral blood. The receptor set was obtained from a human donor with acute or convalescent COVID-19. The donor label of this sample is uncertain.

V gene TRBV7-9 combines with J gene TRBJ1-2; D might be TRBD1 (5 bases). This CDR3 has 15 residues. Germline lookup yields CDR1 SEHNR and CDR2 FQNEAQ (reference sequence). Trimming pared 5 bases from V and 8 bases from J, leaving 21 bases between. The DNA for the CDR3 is TGTGCCAGCAGCAGCAGGGACTCGGTTTTCGGGGGCTACACCTTC. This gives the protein CASSSRDSVFGGYTF.

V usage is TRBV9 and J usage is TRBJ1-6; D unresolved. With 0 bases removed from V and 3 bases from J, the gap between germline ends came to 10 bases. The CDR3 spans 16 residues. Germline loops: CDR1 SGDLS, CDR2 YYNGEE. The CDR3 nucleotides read TGTGCCAGCAGCGTAGGTAATGGAGTCTATAATTCACCCCTCCACTTT. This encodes CASSVGNGVYNSPLHF.

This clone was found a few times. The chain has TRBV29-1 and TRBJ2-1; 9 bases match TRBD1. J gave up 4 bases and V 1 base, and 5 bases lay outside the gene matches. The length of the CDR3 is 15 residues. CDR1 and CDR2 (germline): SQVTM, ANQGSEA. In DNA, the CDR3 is TGCAGCGTTGAAGGGGGGACAGGGCTTTACAATGAGCAGTTCTTC. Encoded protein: CSVEGGTGLYNEQFF.

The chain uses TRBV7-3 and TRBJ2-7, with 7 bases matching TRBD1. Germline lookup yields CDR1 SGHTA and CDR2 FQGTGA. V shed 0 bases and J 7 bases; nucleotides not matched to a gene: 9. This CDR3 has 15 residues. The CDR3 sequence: CASSLTPTGYREQYF. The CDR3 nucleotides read TGTGCCAGCAGCTTAACCCCGACAGGGTATCGGGAGCAGTACTTC.

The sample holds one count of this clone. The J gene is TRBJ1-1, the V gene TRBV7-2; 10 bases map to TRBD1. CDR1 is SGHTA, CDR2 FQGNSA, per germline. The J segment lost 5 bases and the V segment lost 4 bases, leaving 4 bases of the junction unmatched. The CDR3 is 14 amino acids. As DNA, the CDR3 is TGTGCCAGCAGCTCGGGACAGGGGACGACTGAAGCTTTCTTT. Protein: CASSSGQGTTEAFF.

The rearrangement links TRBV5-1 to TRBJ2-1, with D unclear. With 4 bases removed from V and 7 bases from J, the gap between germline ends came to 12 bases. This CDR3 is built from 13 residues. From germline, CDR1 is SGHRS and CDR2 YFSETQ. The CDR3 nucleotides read TGCGCCAGCAGCCCGGGTCCTTTAAATGAGCAGTTCTTC. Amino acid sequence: CASSPGPLNEQFF.

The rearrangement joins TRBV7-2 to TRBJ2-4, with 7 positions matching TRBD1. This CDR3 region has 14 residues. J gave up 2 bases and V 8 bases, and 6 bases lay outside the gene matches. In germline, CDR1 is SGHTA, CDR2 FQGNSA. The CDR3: CASSGGGSKNIQYF. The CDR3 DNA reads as TGTGCCAGCTCAGGGGGTGGGTCCAAAAACATTCAGTACTTC.

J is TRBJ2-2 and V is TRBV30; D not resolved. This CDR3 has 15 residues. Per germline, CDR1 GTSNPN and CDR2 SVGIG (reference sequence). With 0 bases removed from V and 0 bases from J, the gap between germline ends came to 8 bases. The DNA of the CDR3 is TGTGCCTGGAGTGTAAAAGCAACGAACACCGGGGAGCTGTTTTTT. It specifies CAWSVKATNTGELFF.

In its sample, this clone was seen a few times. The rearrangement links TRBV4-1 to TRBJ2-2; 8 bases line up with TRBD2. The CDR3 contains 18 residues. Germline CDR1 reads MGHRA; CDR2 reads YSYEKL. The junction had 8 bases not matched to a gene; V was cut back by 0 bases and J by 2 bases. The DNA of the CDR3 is TGCGCCAGCAGCCAAGAGCCCAGCGGGGGACCAAACACCGGGGAGCTGTTTTTT. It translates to CASSQEPSGGPNTGELFF.

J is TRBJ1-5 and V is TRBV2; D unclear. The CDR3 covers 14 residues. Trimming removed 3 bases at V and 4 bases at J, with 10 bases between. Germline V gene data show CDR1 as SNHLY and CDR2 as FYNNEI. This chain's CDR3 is CASSDRGWNQPQHF. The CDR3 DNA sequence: TGTGCCAGCAGTGATCGGGGATGGAATCAGCCCCAGCATTTT.

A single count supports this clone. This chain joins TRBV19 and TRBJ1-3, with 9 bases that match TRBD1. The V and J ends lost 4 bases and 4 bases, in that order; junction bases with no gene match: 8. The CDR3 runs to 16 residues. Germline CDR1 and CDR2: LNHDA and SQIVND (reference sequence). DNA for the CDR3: TGTGCCAGTAGTAGGGACAGGGCTAACTTCGGAAACACCATATATTTT. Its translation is CASSRDRANFGNTIYF.

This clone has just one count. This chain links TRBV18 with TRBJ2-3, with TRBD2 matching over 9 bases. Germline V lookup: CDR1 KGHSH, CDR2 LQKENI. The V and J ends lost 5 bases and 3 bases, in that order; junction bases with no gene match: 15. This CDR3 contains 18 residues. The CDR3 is CASSTFAGRGGVTDTQYF. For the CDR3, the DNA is TGTGCCAGCTCAACCTTTGCAGGGCGGGGGGGCGTTACAGATACGCAGTATTTT.

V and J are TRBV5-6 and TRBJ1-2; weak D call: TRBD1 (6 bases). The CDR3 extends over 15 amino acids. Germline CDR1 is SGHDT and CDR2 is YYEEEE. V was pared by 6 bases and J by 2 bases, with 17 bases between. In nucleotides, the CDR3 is TGTGCCAGCACCTTAAGAGGGGGTCCAAACTATGGCTACACCTTC. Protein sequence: CASTLRGGPNYGYTF.

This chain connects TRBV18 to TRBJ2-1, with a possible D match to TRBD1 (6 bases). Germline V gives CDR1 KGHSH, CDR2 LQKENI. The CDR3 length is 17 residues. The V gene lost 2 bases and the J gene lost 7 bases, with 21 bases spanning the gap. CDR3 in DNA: TGTGCCAGCTCACCAAATTCAGAAGGGACACCGCGGAATGAGCAGTTCTTC. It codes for CASSPNSEGTPRNEQFF.

The CDR3, as DNA: TGTGCCAGTAGGGCGTTTTCCGGGACTTACTACAATGAGCAGTTCTTC. This encodes CASRAFSGTYYNEQFF. The chain employs TRBV19 and TRBJ2-1, with TRBD2 as a possible D gene (6 bases). V was trimmed by 6 bases and J by 3 bases, leaving 18 bases between them. CDR3 size: 16 residues. Germline V gives CDR1 LNHDA, CDR2 SQIVND (reference sequence).